Below, 14 T cell receptor beta chains from the same sample are listed, as sequenced in a study of a mutant IDH1 vaccine in newly diagnosed glioma. No antigen is known for these receptors. Profiling relied on immunoSEQ multiplex PCR, and the TCRdb table lists in-frame clones only, not all of them. The sample records over 50,000 clones, about 81% being singletons. Sample time point: week 5, during vaccination. Mutant IDH1 20-mer peptide, at 300 ug, made up each vaccine dose, with topical imiquimod. The input for sequencing was PBMCs, taken from a glioma patient whose treatment included an IDH1 peptide vaccine. The receptor set was obtained from a young man with glioma.

The J gene is TRBJ1-4, the V gene TRBV7-9, with D unclear. Per germline, CDR1 SEHNR and CDR2 FQNEAQ (reference sequence). The CDR3 runs to 14 residues. Trimming took off 2 bases at V and 5 bases at J, with 9 bases between the two ends. CDR3 sequence (DNA): TGTGCCAGCAGCTTAAGCGGGGTAAATGAAAAACTGTTTTTT. This sequence encodes CASSLSGVNEKLFF.

The chain carries TRBV19 and TRBJ2-7; D is perhaps TRBD1 (6 bases). Germline assignment: CDR1 LNHDA and CDR2 SQIVND (reference sequence). The CDR3 is 16 amino acids. The ends were cut back, 2 bases at V and 2 bases at J, with 16 bases in the middle. CDR3 sequence: CASSIKPGAPAYEQYF. For the CDR3, the DNA is TGTGCCAGTAGTATAAAGCCAGGGGCCCCCGCCTACGAGCAGTACTTC.

The chain recombines TRBV19 with TRBJ2-7; 7 bases are a match to TRBD2. CDR1 and CDR2 (germline): LNHDA, SQIVND (reference sequence). CDR3 length: 10 residues. The ends lost 10 bases at V and 6 bases at J; junction bases unmatched: 3. CDR3 residues: CATWEGEQYF. CDR3 DNA sequence: TGTGCCACTTGGGAGGGCGAGCAGTACTTC.

This clone showed up just once. V usage is TRBV6-1 and J usage is TRBJ1-5, with 7 bases aligning to TRBD1. Unmatched junction bases numbered 7, after V lost 4 bases and J lost 1 base. CDR1 MNHNS and CDR2 SASEGT come from the germline V gene. This CDR3 has 16 amino acids. The CDR3 DNA is TGTGCCAGCAGTGTGATTCAGGGGGTAAGCAATCAGCCCCAGCATTTT. Amino acid sequence: CASSVIQGVSNQPQHF.

The rearrangement uses TRBV5-4 and TRBJ2-5, with D unclear. Germline assignment: CDR1 SGHNT and CDR2 YYREEE (reference sequence). CDR3 length equals 14 residues. The V gene lost 3 bases and the J gene lost 3 bases, with 12 bases spanning the gap. CDR3 residues: CASSSLGREETQYF. The CDR3 region has the DNA TGTGCCAGCAGCTCCCTGGGAAGGGAAGAGACCCAGTACTTC. The full variable domain, rest sourced from reference TRBV5-4 and TRBJ2-5, is ETGVTQSPTHLIKTRGQQVTLRCSSQSGHNTVSWYQQALGQGPQFIFQYYREEENGRGNFPPRFSGLQFPNYSSELNVNALELDDSALYLCASSSLGREETQYFGPGTRLLVL.

V and J are TRBV25-1 and TRBJ1-4, with D possibly matching TRBD1 (5 bases). CDR1 and CDR2 (germline): MGHDK, SYGVNS. The CDR3 spans 14 residues. V lost 6 bases and J lost 8, with 16 bases in between. The CDR3 reads CASSEGQGREKLFF. The DNA for the CDR3 is TGTGCCAGCAGCGAAGGCCAGGGTAGAGAAAAACTGTTTTTT.

The V gene is TRBV2, the J gene TRBJ2-7; 9 nucleotides align to TRBD2. Germline V CDR1 and CDR2: SNHLY, FYNNEI. V dropped 4 bases and J dropped 2; count of bases not matched to a gene: 6. CDR3 length: 15 amino acids. The CDR3 sequence: CASSARASGTYEQYF. The CDR3 DNA is TGTGCCAGCAGTGCAAGGGCTAGCGGGACCTACGAGCAGTACTTC.

A few counts support this clone. The CDR3 is CASSDAETGELFF. The CDR3 bases are TGTGCCAGCAGTGACGCGGAAACCGGGGAGCTGTTTTTT. The J gene is TRBJ2-2, the V gene TRBV6-4, with D hard to call. V was trimmed by 2 bases and J by 5 bases, leaving 6 bases between them. The CDR3 totals 13 residues. Germline assignment: CDR1 MRHNA and CDR2 SNTAGT.

The chain combines TRBV7-2 with TRBJ2-3; D gene ambiguous. The V end lost 3 bases, the J end lost 1 base, and 5 bases lay between the germline ends. This CDR3 has 13 residues. Germline-derived CDR1 and CDR2 are SGHTA and FQGNSA. The CDR3 protein is CASSFLRTDTQYF. The CDR3 region has the DNA TGTGCCAGCAGCTTCCTTCGCACAGATACGCAGTATTTT.

A few counts support this clone. The chain employs TRBV6-5 and TRBJ1-2; D is uncertain. The CDR3 spans 11 residues. Trimming removed 4 bases from V and 8 bases from J, with 8 bases in between. The germline gives CDR1 MNHEY, CDR2 SVGAGI. As DNA, the CDR3 is TGTGCCAGCAGTTCCACCGCAGGCTACACCTTC. This gives the protein CASSSTAGYTF.

The rearrangement uses TRBV4-2 and TRBJ1-6; D is uncertain. Per germline, CDR1 LGHNA and CDR2 YNFKEQ. Trimming left V 2 bases short and J 14 bases short, with 22 bases between. CDR3 size: 16 residues. The CDR3, as DNA: TGTGCCAGCAGCCAAAAAAGTTGGGCAGAGCGTACCTCCCTCCACTTT. Residues: CASSQKSWAERTSLHF.

The gene calls are TRBV27 and TRBJ2-7; weak D call: TRBD1 (5 bases). From germline, CDR1 is MNHEY and CDR2 SMNVEV (reference sequence). The V end lost 6 bases, the J end lost 1 base, and 16 bases lay between the germline ends. The CDR3 spans 15 residues. CDR3 sequence reads: CASSSIGQASYEQYF. The CDR3 coding sequence is TGTGCCAGCAGCTCTATAGGACAAGCTTCCTACGAGCAGTACTTC.

This clone was recorded only once. The chain carries TRBV2 and TRBJ2-5, with D possibly being TRBD2 (5 bases). Per germline, CDR1 SNHLY and CDR2 FYNNEI. Trimming cost V 2 bases and J 5 bases, with 9 bases left between them. The length of the CDR3 is 13 residues. The CDR3 here is CASSEMGGETQYF. In nucleotides, the CDR3 is TGTGCCAGCAGTGAAATGGGCGGGGAGACCCAGTACTTC.

The chain has TRBV9 and TRBJ2-5; TRBD2 might be the D (5 bases). Germline CDR1 and CDR2: SGDLS and YYNGEE. The CDR3 is made up of 13 amino acids. Trimming took 0 bases from V and 5 from J, leaving 8 bases between them. The CDR3, as DNA: TGTGCCAGCAGCGTAGGGGCGGGCGAGACCCAGTACTTC. The encoded protein is CASSVGAGETQYF. The whole variable domain, remainder taken from reference TRBV9 and TRBJ2-5, is DSGVTQTPKHLITATGQRVTLRCSPRSGDLSVYWYQQSLDQGLQFLIQYYNGEERAKGNILERFSAQQFPDLHSELNLSSLELGDSALYFCASSVGAGETQYFGPGTRLLVL.